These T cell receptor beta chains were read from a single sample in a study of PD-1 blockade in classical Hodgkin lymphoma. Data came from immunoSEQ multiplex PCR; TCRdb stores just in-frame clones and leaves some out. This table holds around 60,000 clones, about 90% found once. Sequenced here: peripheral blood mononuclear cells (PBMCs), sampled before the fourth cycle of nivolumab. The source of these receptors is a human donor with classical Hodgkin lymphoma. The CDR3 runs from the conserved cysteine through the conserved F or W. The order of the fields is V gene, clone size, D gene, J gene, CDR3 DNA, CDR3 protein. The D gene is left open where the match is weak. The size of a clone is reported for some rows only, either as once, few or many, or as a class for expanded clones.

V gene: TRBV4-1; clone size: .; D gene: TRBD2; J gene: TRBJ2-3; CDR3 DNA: TGCGCCAGCAGCCAAGCCGGGGCTAGCGGGGGGGCAGATACGCAGTATTTT; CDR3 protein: CASSQAGASGGADTQYF
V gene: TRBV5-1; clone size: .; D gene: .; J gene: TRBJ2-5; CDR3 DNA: TGCGCCAGCAGCTTGGAGCAAGAGACCCAGTACTTC; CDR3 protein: CASSLEQETQYF
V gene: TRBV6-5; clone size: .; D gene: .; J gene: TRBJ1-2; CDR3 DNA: TGTGCCAGCAGCATAGGACGGTCCGGTCAGAATGGCTACACCTTC; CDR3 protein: CASSIGRSGQNGYTF
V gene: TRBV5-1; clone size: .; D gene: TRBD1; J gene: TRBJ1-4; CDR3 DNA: TGCGCCAGCAGCTTGGGGGGGACAGGTGCAACTAATGAAAAACTGTTTTTT; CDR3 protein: CASSLGGTGATNEKLFF
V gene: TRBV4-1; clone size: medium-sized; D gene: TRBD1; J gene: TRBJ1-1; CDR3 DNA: TGCGCCAGCAGCCAGCAGAACGACAGGGAGAACACTGAAGCTTTCTTT; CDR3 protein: CASSQQNDRENTEAFF
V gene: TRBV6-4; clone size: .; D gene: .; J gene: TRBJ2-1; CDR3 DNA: TGTGCCAGCAGTGACTCCCCGACTCCTAGCCGAAGTAGGGAGCAGTTCTTC; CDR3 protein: CASSDSPTPSRSREQFF
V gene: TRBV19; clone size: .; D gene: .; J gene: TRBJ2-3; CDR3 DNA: TGTGCCAGTAGTATAGACGCTACGGGGCCCCCCACAGATACGCAGTATTTT; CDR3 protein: CASSIDATGPPTDTQYF
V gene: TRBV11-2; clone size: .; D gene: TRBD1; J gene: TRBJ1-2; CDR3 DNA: TGTGCCAGCAGCTGGACAGGAGGCCCCTACACCTTC; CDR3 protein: CASSWTGGPYTF
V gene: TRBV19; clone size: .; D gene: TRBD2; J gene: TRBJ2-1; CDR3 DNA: TGTGCCAGTAGTCCTCGGCTAGCGGGGGGTAGTGATGAGCAGTTCTTC; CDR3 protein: CASSPRLAGGSDEQFF
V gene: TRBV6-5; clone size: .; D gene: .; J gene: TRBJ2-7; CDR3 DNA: TGTGCCAGCAGCCGACGAGGCTCCTACGAGCAGTACTTC; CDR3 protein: CASSRRGSYEQYF
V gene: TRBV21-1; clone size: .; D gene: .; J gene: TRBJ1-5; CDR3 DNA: TGTGCCAGCAGCAAAGCCCACCTGGGACAGGGCTATAGCAATCAGCCCCAGCATTTT; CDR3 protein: CASSKAHLGQGYSNQPQHF
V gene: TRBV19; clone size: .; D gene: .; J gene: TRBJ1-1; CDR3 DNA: TGTGCCAGTAAGAAGGAGGGGGTAAACACTGAAGCTTTCTTT; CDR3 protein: CASKKEGVNTEAFF
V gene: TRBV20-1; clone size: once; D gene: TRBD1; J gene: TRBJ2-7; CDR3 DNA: TGCAGTGCCGTAGACAGGGGAGAGCAGTACTTC; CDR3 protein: CSAVDRGEQYF
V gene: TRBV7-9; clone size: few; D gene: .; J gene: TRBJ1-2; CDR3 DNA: TGTGCCAGCAGCTTAGGAGGAGAGAATATCTATGGCTACACCTTC; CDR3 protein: CASSLGGENIYGYTF
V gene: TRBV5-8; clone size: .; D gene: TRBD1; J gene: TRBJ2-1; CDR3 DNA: TGTGCCAGCATCCCGAGGCGGACAGGACCTAACAATGAGCAGTTCTTC; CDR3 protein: CASIPRRTGPNNEQFF
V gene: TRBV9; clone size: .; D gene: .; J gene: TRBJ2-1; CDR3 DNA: TGTGCCAGCAGCGTAGACTACACAACCTACAATGAGCAGTTCTTC; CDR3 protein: CASSVDYTTYNEQFF
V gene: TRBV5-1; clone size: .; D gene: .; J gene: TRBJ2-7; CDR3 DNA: TGCGCCAGCAGCTTGGGAGAAATTAGGGAGCAGTACTTC; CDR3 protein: CASSLGEIREQYF
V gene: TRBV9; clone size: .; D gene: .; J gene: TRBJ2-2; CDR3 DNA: TGTGCCAGCAGCGTAGAACCGTTGGGGAGGGGGGAGCTGTTTTTT; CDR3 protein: CASSVEPLGRGELFF